The 20 T cell receptor beta chains below all came from one sample that was sequenced in a study of blood T cell repertoires in COVID-19. Only in-frame clones appear in the TCRdb table, and some are missing; sequencing was by immunoSEQ multiplex PCR. The sample lists roughly 80,000 clones, 88% occurring once. Material for sequencing was peripheral blood. Receptors originate from a middle-aged man with active COVID-19.

This sequence joins TRBV20-1 and TRBJ2-3; 10 nucleotides match TRBD2. This CDR3 comprises 14 residues. J gave up 6 bases and V 3 bases, and 6 bases lay outside the gene matches. Germline V CDR1 and CDR2: DFQATT, SNEGSKA (reference sequence). This CDR3 reads CSASQREGSDTQYF. The CDR3 region has the DNA TGCAGTGCTAGTCAGCGGGAGGGGTCGGATACGCAGTATTTT.

The chain employs TRBV18 and TRBJ2-2, with unresolved D. The CDR3 contains 13 residues. Trimming cost V 4 bases and J 3 bases, with 6 bases left between them. Per the germline V gene, CDR1 is KGHSH and CDR2 is LQKENI. The DNA for the CDR3 is TGTGCCAGCTCACAAAGCCACACCGGGGAGCTGTTTTTT. Protein sequence: CASSQSHTGELFF.

The CDR3 DNA reads as TGCAGCGGGAGAGGGGGGGGAGACACTGAAGCTTTCTTT. It translates to CSGRGGGDTEAFF. This chain links TRBV29-1 with TRBJ1-1; tentatively, D is TRBD1 (6 bases). Germline loops: CDR1 SQVTM, CDR2 ANQGSEA. CDR3 length: 13 amino acids. The V end was cut by 7 bases, the J end by 3 bases, with 15 bases between.

The CDR3 DNA is TGTGCCAGCAGAAGACACAGGGGGCGAGAGACCCAGTACTTC. It specifies CASRRHRGRETQYF. V usage is TRBV6-5 and J usage is TRBJ2-5, with 9 positions matching TRBD1. CDR3 size: 14 residues. Losses at the gene ends were 6 bases for V and 4 bases for J; bases not matched to a gene: 6. In germline, CDR1 is MNHEY, CDR2 SVGAGI.

Turning to this clone: Compared with germline, one end of the junction differs, possibly owing to a read error. The J gene is TRBJ1-1, the V gene TRBV5-1, with D hard to call. The CDR3 is 11 residues long. In germline, CDR1 is SGHRS, CDR2 YFSETQ. CDR3 amino acids: CASRLAAEAFF. For the CDR3, the DNA is TGCGCCAGCAGGTTGGCCGCTGAAGCTTTCTTT.

This sequence joins TRBV5-1 and TRBJ2-6; 10 nucleotides agree with TRBD1. Germline V gene sequence: CDR1 SGHRS, CDR2 YFSETQ. The CDR3 runs to 18 residues. V trimming: 1 base; J trimming: 0 bases; junction bases outside the gene matches: 4. Here the CDR3 DNA reads TGCGCCAGCAGCTTGACAAGACAGGGGGCCTCTGGGGCCAACGTCCTGACTTTC. Its protein product is CASSLTRQGASGANVLTF.

V and J are TRBV4-3 and TRBJ1-3, with D possibly being TRBD1 (6 bases). The V end lost 0 bases, the J end lost 2 bases, and 8 bases lay between the germline ends. Germline V gene sequence: CDR1 LGHNA, CDR2 YSLEER. This CDR3 comprises 15 residues. In DNA form, the CDR3 reads TGCGCCAGCAGCCAAGATTGGGGGCCTGGAAACACCATATATTTT. This sequence encodes CASSQDWGPGNTIYF.

The J gene is TRBJ1-2, the V gene TRBV4-2; possibly TRBD1 for D (5 bases). Germline V CDR1 and CDR2: LGHNA, YNFKEQ. The CDR3 consists of 16 residues. V gave up 3 bases and J gave up 0 bases, with 14 bases separating them. Here the CDR3 reads CASSQDTGFTNYGYTF. The CDR3 bases are TGTGCCAGCAGCCAGGATACAGGCTTTACTAACTATGGCTACACCTTC.

The chain joins TRBV19 to TRBJ2-3; tentatively, D is TRBD1 (6 bases). From germline, CDR1 is LNHDA and CDR2 SQIVND (reference sequence). V lost 5 bases and J 7 bases, leaving 19 bases between the germline ends. This CDR3 contains 15 residues. The CDR3 coding sequence is TGTGCCAGTAGTGCAAATACAGGGATGGCCTATACGCAGTATTTT. It yields the protein CASSANTGMAYTQYF.

This chain uses TRBV7-9 with TRBJ2-1; D may be TRBD1 (6 bases). This CDR3 is 16 amino acids long. V gave up 5 bases and J gave up 0 bases, with 14 bases separating them. Germline V gene sequence: CDR1 SEHNR, CDR2 FQNEAQ (reference sequence). CDR3 DNA sequence: TGTGCCAGCAGCCGAACCGGGACAAGCTCCTACAATGAGCAGTTCTTC. It is translated as CASSRTGTSSYNEQFF.

The sample holds one count of this clone. The V call is TRBV6-5, the J call TRBJ2-3; TRBD1 aligns across 9 bases. The CDR3 is 15 amino acids. The germline gives CDR1 MNHEY, CDR2 SVGAGI. After removal of 6 bases from V and 3 bases from J, the junction contained 7 bases not matched to a gene. The CDR3 DNA reads TGTGCCAGCAGAACCCCGGGACAGGGAACAGATACGCAGTATTTT. Residues: CASRTPGQGTDTQYF.

Only a few counts were recorded for this clone. J is TRBJ1-1 and V is TRBV2, with D possibly TRBD1 on 5 matching bases. V lost 4 bases and J lost 3, with 12 bases in between. The CDR3 has 14 amino acids. Germline lookup yields CDR1 SNHLY and CDR2 FYNNEI. CDR3 amino acids: CASSAGGSHTEAFF. In DNA, the CDR3 is TGTGCCAGCAGTGCGGGGGGATCCCACACTGAAGCTTTCTTT.

In regard to this clone: In the same sample, other DNA sequences code for this CDR3. This chain links TRBV18 with TRBJ1-5; 8 nucleotides line up with TRBD1. CDR1 is KGHSH, CDR2 LQKENI, per germline. With V trimmed by 6 bases and J by 6 bases, 7 bases remained unmatched. The CDR3 length is 14 residues. CDR3 DNA: TGTGCCAGCTCCCCAGACAGGGGAGGTCAGCCCCAGCATTTT. This gives the protein CASSPDRGGQPQHF. Supplemented by reference TRBV18 and TRBJ1-5, the full variable domain reads NAGVMQNPRHLVRRRGQEARLRCSPMKGHSHVYWYRQLPEEGLKFMVYLQKENIIDESGMPKERFSAEFPKEGPSILRIQQVVRGDSAAYFCASSPDRGGQPQHFGDGTRLSIL.

The V gene is TRBV27, the J gene TRBJ1-1, with 9 bases aligning to TRBD1. CDR1 is MNHEY, CDR2 SMNVEV, per germline (reference sequence). Trimming took 3 bases from V and 3 from J; bases not matched to a gene: 8. This CDR3 spans 16 amino acids. The CDR3 here is CASSFYRGHRYTEAFF. The CDR3, as DNA: TGTGCCAGCAGTTTCTACAGGGGGCATCGGTACACTGAAGCTTTCTTT.

The genes are TRBV18 and TRBJ1-2; 7 bases map to TRBD1. The germline V gene has CDR1 KGHSH and CDR2 LQKENI. V lost 3 bases, J lost 0 bases, and 4 bases stayed unmatched. The CDR3 runs to 15 residues. DNA of the CDR3: TGTGCCAGCTCACCTGGGACAGCCCCTAACTATGGCTACACCTTC. Translating gives CASSPGTAPNYGYTF.

The rearrangement uses TRBV10-3 and TRBJ2-2; TRBD2 might be the D (5 bases). The CDR3 extends over 14 amino acids. Germline values: CDR1 ENHRY, CDR2 SYGVKD. Trimming cost V 4 bases and J 5 bases, with 11 bases left between them. CDR3 sequence reads: CAISAGLGTGELFF. CDR3 coding DNA: TGTGCCATCAGTGCCGGACTGGGAACCGGGGAGCTGTTTTTT.

This clone was seen once. This chain connects TRBV9 to TRBJ2-3; D gene ambiguous. CDR3 length: 15 amino acids. Germline V gene sequence: CDR1 SGDLS, CDR2 YYNGEE. Trimming removed 2 bases from V and 4 bases from J, with 14 bases in between. This chain's CDR3 is CASSVGGVSADTQYF. The CDR3 DNA reads as TGTGCCAGCAGCGTCGGCGGAGTAAGCGCAGATACGCAGTATTTT.

This clone occurred once. The rearrangement links TRBV5-1 to TRBJ1-4; D gene ambiguous. The CDR3 length is 15 residues. Germline assignment: CDR1 SGHRS and CDR2 YFSETQ. V shed 0 bases and J shed 8 bases, with 14 bases lying between them. CDR3 protein: CASSLGAGAGEKLFF. CDR3 DNA sequence: TGCGCCAGCAGCTTGGGGGCGGGCGCTGGGGAAAAACTGTTTTTT.

This chain connects TRBV4-1 to TRBJ1-4, with D uncertain. The CDR3 covers 14 residues. Per the germline V gene, CDR1 is MGHRA and CDR2 is YSYEKL. Between the trimmed V and J ends, which lost 6 bases and 7 bases, there was a span of 15 bases. The CDR3 DNA follows: TGCGCCAGCAGGTCGACTCCCCTAAGTGAAAAACTGTTTTTT. Residues: CASRSTPLSEKLFF.

This chain uses TRBV27 with TRBJ2-4; D possibly corresponds to TRBD1 (6 bases). Looked up from germline, CDR1 is MNHEY and CDR2 is SMNVEV (reference sequence). The CDR3 runs to 13 residues. Trimming removed 3 bases at V and 4 bases at J, with 7 bases between. DNA of the CDR3: TGTGCCAGCAGTTTTGACAGGAAAAACATTCAGTACTTC. Translating gives CASSFDRKNIQYF.